The next 6 T cell receptor beta chains were all read from a single sample in a study of control samples from healthy donors and cancer patients. Some clones are missing from TCRdb's copy, which holds only in-frame ones; the method was immunoSEQ multiplex PCR. The sample contains about 410,000 clones, 75% to 95% of which appear only once. The sample consisted of PBMCs. These receptors originate from a man aged 35-49 years with head and neck cancer.

The chain combines TRBV27 with TRBJ2-7, with D possibly TRBD1 on 6 matching bases. Germline V gene data show CDR1 as MNHEY and CDR2 as SMNVEV (reference sequence). V lost 5 bases and J lost 1, with 18 bases in between. The length of the CDR3 is 16 residues. CDR3 amino acids: CASSPQFTGMSYEQYF. CDR3 nucleotides: TGTGCCAGCAGTCCCCAATTTACAGGGATGTCCTACGAGCAGTACTTC.

The V and J genes are TRBV6-5 and TRBJ1-5; no firm D call. V was clipped by 6 bases and J by 2 bases, with 14 bases between them. This CDR3 is built from 15 residues. Looked up from germline, CDR1 is MNHEY and CDR2 is SVGAGI. The CDR3, as DNA: TGTGCCAGCAGCGGGCAGTCGGGAGGCAATCAGCCCCAGCATTTT. This translates into CASSGQSGGNQPQHF.

This rearrangement joins TRBV4-1 to TRBJ2-3, with 15 bases that match TRBD2. Per the germline V gene, CDR1 is MGHRA and CDR2 is YSYEKL. J gave up 2 bases and V 3 bases, and 9 bases lay outside the gene matches. CDR3 length equals 19 residues. The CDR3 spells CASSHRGLAGGRNTDTQYF. DNA for the CDR3: TGCGCCAGCAGCCATCGGGGACTAGCGGGAGGAAGGAACACAGATACGCAGTATTTT.

The V and J genes are TRBV6-5 and TRBJ1-6, with 8 bases matching TRBD1. Germline assignment: CDR1 MNHEY and CDR2 SVGAGI. Unmatched junction bases numbered 0, after V lost 9 bases and J lost 8 bases. This CDR3 has 11 residues. The CDR3 is CARTGDSPLHF. As DNA, the CDR3 is TGTGCCAGGACAGGGGATTCACCCCTCCACTTT.

This clone was counted between two and nine times. This chain links TRBV6-5 with TRBJ1-5; the D gene is possibly TRBD1 (5 bases). Between the trimmed V and J ends, which lost 6 bases and 5 bases, there was a span of 14 bases. CDR1 and CDR2 (germline): MNHEY, SVGAGI. The CDR3 runs 14 residues. The CDR3 DNA follows: TGTGCCAGCAGCGCGGTGGGGGGTTATCAGCCCCAGCATTTT. Translating gives CASSAVGGYQPQHF.

The J gene is TRBJ1-5, the V gene TRBV10-3, with D unresolved. Germline V gene lookup returns CDR1 ENHRY and CDR2 SYGVKD. V shed 3 bases and J shed 4 bases, with 10 bases lying between them. This CDR3 spans 14 amino acids. CDR3 coding DNA: TGTGCCATCAGTGAAGGTTTTGAGAATCAGCCCCAGCATTTT. Translating gives CAISEGFENQPQHF.